This T cell receptor beta chain is drawn from a study of blood T cell repertoires in COVID-19. Study summary: The cDNA or gDNA used as material had been derived from T cells, B-cell-depleted T cells, or PBMCs.

CDR3 size: 15 residues. V lost 6 bases, J lost 0 bases, and 11 bases lay in between. CDR1 is LNHDA and CDR2 is SQIVND in the germline V gene (reference sequence). Clones were sequenced by immunoSEQ multiplex PCR, and TCRdb holds only the in-frame ones, with some missing. The table has some 370,000 clones, about 90% seen once. Sample: peripheral blood. The chain links TRBV19 to TRBJ2-2; tentatively, D is TRBD2 (5 bases). This clonotype was sampled from a woman aged 25-40 years with COVID-19, enrolled during active disease. CDR3 DNA sequence: TGTGCCAGTAGCATCGGGAACGCGAACACCGGGGAGCTGTTTTTT. The encoded protein is CASSIGNANTGELFF.